This T cell receptor (beta chain) was sequenced in a study of shared clonotypes between healthy human individuals. V lost 0 bases to trimming and J lost 2 bases, with 10 bases between them. The CDR3 runs to 15 residues. Germline V CDR1 and CDR2: LGHNA, YSLEER. The material for each subset, its genomic DNA, was split evenly across several immunoSEQ plates. Sequenced by immunoSEQ multiplex PCR; TCRdb stores in-frame clones only, minus some. Here the sample spans some 1.5 million clones, under 99% being singletons. Donors, healthy HIV-negative adults, lacked recent acute infections or vaccinations. Sequencing input: naive CD4+ T cells sorted from blood. Noted subset: CD45RA+ positively selected. This TCR derives from a young man in good health. This sequence joins TRBV4-3 and TRBJ2-5; TRBD1 is a possible D gene (6 bases). DNA of the CDR3: TGCGCCAGCAGCCAAGATTTCAGGGGTCAAGAGACCCAGTACTTC. It yields the protein CASSQDFRGQETQYF.